Listed here are 14 T cell receptor beta chains from one sample, sequenced in a study of T cell responses to AZD1222 COVID-19 vaccine. The data were produced by immunoSEQ multiplex PCR, yet TCRdb's version contains in-frame clones alone and is incomplete. The sample gives 86,000 or so clones, about 90% of which show up once; 9.5% to 13% is in the top ten. The source was peripheral blood, collected 28 days after the second AZD1222 dose. These receptors were taken from an adult who received the AZD1222 COVID-19 vaccine.

The chain carries TRBV7-3 and TRBJ1-2, with D possibly TRBD1 on 5 matching bases. Germline lookup yields CDR1 SGHTA and CDR2 FQGTGA. The CDR3 extends over 13 amino acids. V was clipped by 3 bases and J by 6 bases, with 11 bases between them. CDR3 in amino acids: CASSLGGKNGYTF. The CDR3 DNA follows: TGTGCCAGCAGCTTGGGGGGGAAGAATGGCTACACCTTC.

V is TRBV7-9 and J is TRBJ2-3, with 12 bases identical to TRBD2. V dropped 5 bases and J dropped 3; count of bases not matched to a gene: 3. The CDR3 has 15 amino acids. CDR1 and CDR2 (germline): SEHNR, FQNEAQ (reference sequence). CDR3 loop: CASSATSGGTDTQYF. CDR3 nucleotides: TGTGCCAGCAGCGCCACTAGCGGGGGGACAGATACGCAGTATTTT.

This clone came up once. The chain couples TRBV29-1 to TRBJ2-4; D is perhaps TRBD2 (7 bases). The CDR3 has 13 residues. The germline V gene has CDR1 SQVTM and CDR2 ANQGSEA. V shed 4 bases and J shed 8 bases, with 15 bases lying between them. The CDR3 spells CSVGGGASDIQYF. CDR3 nucleotides: TGCAGCGTTGGGGGGGGCGCTTCGGACATTCAGTACTTC.

The chain carries TRBV2 and TRBJ2-1, with D perhaps TRBD2 (5 bases). The V gene lost 6 bases and the J gene lost 8 bases, with 11 bases spanning the gap. Germline V gives CDR1 SNHLY, CDR2 FYNNEI. The CDR3 is 12 amino acids. Here the CDR3 reads CASRGYGDEQFF. The DNA of the CDR3 is TGTGCCAGCAGGGGGTACGGGGATGAGCAGTTCTTC. Using reference TRBV2 and TRBJ2-1 for the parts outside the CDR3, the full variable domain is EPEVTQTPSHQVTQMGQEVILRCVPISNHLYFYWYRQILGQKVEFLVSFYNNEISEKSEIFDDQFSVERPDGSNFTLKIRSTKLEDSAMYFCASRGYGDEQFFGPGTRLTVL.

The chain links TRBV6-6 to TRBJ2-5; 8 nucleotides align to TRBD1. The germline V gene has CDR1 MNHNY and CDR2 SVGAGI (reference sequence). The CDR3 consists of 14 residues. Unmatched junction bases numbered 7, after V lost 6 bases and J lost 4 bases. DNA for the CDR3: TGTGCCAGCAGCCTTCCGGGACAGGCAGAGACCCAGTACTTC. Translation gives CASSLPGQAETQYF.

This chain connects TRBV5-4 to TRBJ1-1, with D unclear. The CDR3 spans 14 residues. Germline V lookup: CDR1 SGHNT, CDR2 YYREEE (reference sequence). Trimming stripped 0 bases from V and 1 base from J, with 7 bases between. CDR3 sequence reads: CASSLGNTNTEAFF. For the CDR3, the DNA is TGTGCCAGCAGCTTGGGGAATACGAACACTGAAGCTTTCTTT.

The rearrangement joins TRBV13 to TRBJ1-3; TRBD1 matches 7 bases. CDR3 length: 15 residues. The germline gives CDR1 PRHDT, CDR2 FYEKMQ (reference sequence). V lost 6 bases, J lost 5 bases, and 10 bases stayed unmatched. The CDR3 sequence is CASSLLGGARNTIYF. The CDR3 nucleotides read TGTGCCAGCAGTCTGCTAGGGGGCGCCCGAAACACCATATATTTT.

This sequence joins TRBV28 and TRBJ1-5; 8 nucleotides match TRBD1. Per the germline V gene, CDR1 is MDHEN and CDR2 is SYDVKM. The CDR3 loop spans 15 amino acids. V shed 6 bases and J 6 bases; nucleotides not matched to a gene: 10. In DNA, the CDR3 is TGTGCCAGCAGCCGCGACAGGGGAGGCGGTCAGCCCCAGCATTTT. This sequence encodes CASSRDRGGGQPQHF.

This chain uses TRBV5-1 with TRBJ2-3; the match to TRBD2 covers 8 bases. Germline V gives CDR1 SGHRS, CDR2 YFSETQ. The CDR3 consists of 17 residues. Unmatched junction bases numbered 11, after V lost 2 bases and J lost 3 bases. The CDR3 sequence: CASSLSVAGGSTDTQYF. The CDR3 DNA reads as TGCGCCAGCAGCTTATCGGTGGCGGGGGGATCAACAGATACGCAGTATTTT.

V is TRBV18 and J is TRBJ2-7; weak D call: TRBD1 (6 bases). The CDR3 covers 14 residues. Germline CDR1 is KGHSH and CDR2 is LQKENI. The V gene lost 0 bases and the J gene lost 6 bases, with 12 bases spanning the gap. CDR3 sequence reads: CASSPPLRGTEQYF. The CDR3 DNA is TGTGCCAGCTCACCACCGCTTAGGGGGACCGAGCAGTACTTC.

This chain connects TRBV5-6 to TRBJ2-1; tentative D call: TRBD2 (5 bases). The CDR3 extends over 14 amino acids. V was shortened by 5 bases and J by 4 bases, with 13 bases between the two germline ends. Germline V lookup: CDR1 SGHDT, CDR2 YYEEEE. This CDR3 is CASSLSGPYNEQFF. CDR3 DNA sequence: TGTGCCAGCAGTCTGAGCGGACCTTACAATGAGCAGTTCTTC.

The rearrangement links TRBV5-6 to TRBJ2-7; tentatively, D is TRBD1 (6 bases). The CDR3 has 13 residues. V lost 7 bases and J 2 bases, leaving 13 bases between the germline ends. Germline CDR1 is SGHDT and CDR2 is YYEEEE. The CDR3 DNA reads TGTGCCAGCCAGAGGCAGGGGACCTACGAGCAGTACTTC. Encoded protein: CASQRQGTYEQYF.

The rearrangement links TRBV25-1 to TRBJ1-2, with D perhaps TRBD1 (6 bases). Germline V CDR1 and CDR2: MGHDK, SYGVNS. V was cut by 2 bases and J by 4 bases, with 17 bases left in between. The CDR3 has 16 amino acids. The CDR3 sequence is CASSEGGRGGVYGYTF. The CDR3 region has the DNA TGTGCCAGCAGTGAAGGGGGCAGGGGAGGGGTCTATGGCTACACCTTC.

The CDR3 nucleotides read TGTGCCAGCAGCGTTGGCCTAGGGAGGACACCCCTCCACTTT. This codes for CASSVGLGRTPLHF. V and J are TRBV9 and TRBJ1-6; D remains unclear. Germline CDR1 and CDR2: SGDLS and YYNGEE. The CDR3 runs 14 residues. V lost 2 bases and J 11 bases, leaving 14 bases between the germline ends.